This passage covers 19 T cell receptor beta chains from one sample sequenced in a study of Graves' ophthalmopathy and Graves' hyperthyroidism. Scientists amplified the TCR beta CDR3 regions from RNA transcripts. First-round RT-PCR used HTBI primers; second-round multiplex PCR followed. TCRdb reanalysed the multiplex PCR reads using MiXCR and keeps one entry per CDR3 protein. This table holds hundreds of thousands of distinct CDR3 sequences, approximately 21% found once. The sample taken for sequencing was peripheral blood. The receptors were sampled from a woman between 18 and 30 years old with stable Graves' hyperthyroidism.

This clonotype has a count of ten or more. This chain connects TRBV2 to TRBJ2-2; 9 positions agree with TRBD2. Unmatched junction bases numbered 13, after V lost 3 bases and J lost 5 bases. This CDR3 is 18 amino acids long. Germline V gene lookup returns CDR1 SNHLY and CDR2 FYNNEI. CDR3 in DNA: TGTGCCAGCAGTGATGCTCTGGCGGGAGGGCCTGTGACCGGGGAGCTGTTTTTT. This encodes CASSDALAGGPVTGELFF.

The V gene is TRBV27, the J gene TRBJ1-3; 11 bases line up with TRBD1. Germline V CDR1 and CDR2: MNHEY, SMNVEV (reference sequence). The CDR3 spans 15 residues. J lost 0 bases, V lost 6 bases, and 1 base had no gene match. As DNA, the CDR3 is TGTGCCAGCAGCGGGACAGGGGGCTCTGGAAACACCATATATTTT. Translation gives CASSGTGGSGNTIYF.

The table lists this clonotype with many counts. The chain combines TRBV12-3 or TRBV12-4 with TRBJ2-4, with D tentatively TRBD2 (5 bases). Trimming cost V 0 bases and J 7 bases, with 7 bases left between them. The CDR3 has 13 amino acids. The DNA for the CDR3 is TGTGCCAGCAGTTTAGCGGGAGAGAACATTCAGTACTTC. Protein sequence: CASSLAGENIQYF.

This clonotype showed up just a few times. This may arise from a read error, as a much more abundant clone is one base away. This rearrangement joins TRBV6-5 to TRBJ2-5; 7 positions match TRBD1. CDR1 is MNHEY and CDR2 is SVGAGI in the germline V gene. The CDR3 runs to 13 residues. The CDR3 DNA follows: TGTGCCAGCAGGCAGACAGGGCTAGAGACCAAGTACTTC. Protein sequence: CASRQTGLETKYF.

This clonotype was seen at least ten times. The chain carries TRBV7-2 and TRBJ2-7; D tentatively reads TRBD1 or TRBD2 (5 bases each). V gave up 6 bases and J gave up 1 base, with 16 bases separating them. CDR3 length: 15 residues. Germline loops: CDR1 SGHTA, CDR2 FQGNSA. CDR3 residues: CASRSPVGRSYEQYF. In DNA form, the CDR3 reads TGTGCCAGCAGATCCCCCGTGGGACGGTCCTACGAGCAGTACTTC.

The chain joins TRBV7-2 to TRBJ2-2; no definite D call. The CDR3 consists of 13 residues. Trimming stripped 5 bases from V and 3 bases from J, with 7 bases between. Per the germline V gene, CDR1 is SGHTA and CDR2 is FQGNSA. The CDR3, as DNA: TGTGCCAGCAGCCAAAGTGACACCGGGGAGCTGTTTTTT. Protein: CASSQSDTGELFF.

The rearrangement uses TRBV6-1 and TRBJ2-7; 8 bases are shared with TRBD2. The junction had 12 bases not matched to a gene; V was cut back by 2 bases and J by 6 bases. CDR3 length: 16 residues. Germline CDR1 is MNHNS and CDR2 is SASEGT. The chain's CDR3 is CASSENTAGGAGEQYF. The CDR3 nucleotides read TGTGCCAGCAGTGAAAATACGGCGGGAGGAGCGGGCGAGCAGTACTTC.

As DNA, the CDR3 is TGTGCCAGCCAGTGGCAGGAGAATTCACCCCTCCACTTT. Translated, it gives CASQWQENSPLHF. The V call is TRBV6-1, the J call TRBJ1-6; D remains unclear. CDR3 length equals 13 residues. Trimming took 8 bases from V and 7 from J, leaving 12 bases between them. Germline CDR1 and CDR2: MNHNS and SASEGT.

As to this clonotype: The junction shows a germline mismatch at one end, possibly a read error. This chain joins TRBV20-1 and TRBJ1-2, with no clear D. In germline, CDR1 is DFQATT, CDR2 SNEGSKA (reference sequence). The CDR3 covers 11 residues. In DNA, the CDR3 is TGCGGTGCTCGAGGGAAACACGGCTACACCTTC. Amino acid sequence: CGARGKHGYTF.

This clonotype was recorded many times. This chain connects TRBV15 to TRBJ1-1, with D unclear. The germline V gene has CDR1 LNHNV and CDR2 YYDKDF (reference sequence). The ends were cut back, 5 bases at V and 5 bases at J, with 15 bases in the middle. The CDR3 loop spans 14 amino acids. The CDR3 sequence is CATSGRQISTEAFF. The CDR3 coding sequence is TGTGCCACCAGCGGCCGACAAATATCAACTGAAGCTTTCTTT.

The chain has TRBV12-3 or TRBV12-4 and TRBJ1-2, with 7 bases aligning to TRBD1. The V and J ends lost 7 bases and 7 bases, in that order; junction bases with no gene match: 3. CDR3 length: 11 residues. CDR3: CASTYRGGYTF. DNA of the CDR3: TGTGCCAGCACCTACAGGGGTGGCTACACCTTC.

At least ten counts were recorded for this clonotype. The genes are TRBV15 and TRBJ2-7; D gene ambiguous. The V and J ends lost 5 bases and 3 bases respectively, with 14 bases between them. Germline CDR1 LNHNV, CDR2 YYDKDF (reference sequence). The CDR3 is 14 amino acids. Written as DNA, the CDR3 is TGTGCCACCAGCCGGAAACGACGGAGCTACGAGCAGTACTTC. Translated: CATSRKRRSYEQYF.

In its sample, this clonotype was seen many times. CDR3 nucleotides: TGCAGCGTTGAAAGGCAGGGTGACACTGAAGCTTTCTTT. Amino acids: CSVERQGDTEAFF. The chain couples TRBV29-1 to TRBJ1-1; maybe TRBD1 (5 bases). CDR3 length: 13 amino acids. Trimming shortened V by 2 bases and J by 3 bases, and 10 bases separated the two germline ends. Looked up from germline, CDR1 is SQVTM and CDR2 is ANQGSEA.

The CDR3 protein is CAWSVGGIKTQYF. DNA for the CDR3: TGTGCCTGGAGTGTAGGGGGCATAAAGACCCAGTACTTC. The chain links TRBV30 to TRBJ2-5, with 7 bases matching TRBD1. Losses at the gene ends were 0 bases for V and 6 bases for J; bases not matched to a gene: 4. CDR1 and CDR2 (germline): GTSNPN, SVGIG (reference sequence). The CDR3 spans 13 residues.

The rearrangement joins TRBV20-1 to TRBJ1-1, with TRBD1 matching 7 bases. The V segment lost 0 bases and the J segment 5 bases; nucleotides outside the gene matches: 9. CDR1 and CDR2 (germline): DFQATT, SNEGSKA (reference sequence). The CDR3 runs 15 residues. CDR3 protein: CSARDRVRGLTEAFF. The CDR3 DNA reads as TGCAGTGCTAGAGATCGAGTGAGGGGGCTAACTGAAGCTTTCTTT.

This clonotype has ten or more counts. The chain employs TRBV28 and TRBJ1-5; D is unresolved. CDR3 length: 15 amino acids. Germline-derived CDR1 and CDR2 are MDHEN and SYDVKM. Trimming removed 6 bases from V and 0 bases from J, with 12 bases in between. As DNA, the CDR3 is TGTGCCAGCAGGGAGACATCCGGTAGCAATCAGCCCCAGCATTTT. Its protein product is CASRETSGSNQPQHF. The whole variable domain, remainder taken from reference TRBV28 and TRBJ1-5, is DVKVTQSSRYLVKRTGEKVFLECVQDMDHENMFWYRQDPGLGLRLIYFSYDVKMKEKGDIPEGYSVSREKKERFSLILESASTNQTSMYLCASRETSGSNQPQHFGDGTRLSIL.

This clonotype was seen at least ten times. The chain's CDR3 is CAWQRSQETQYF. In nucleotides, the CDR3 is TGTGCCTGGCAGAGATCCCAAGAGACCCAGTACTTC. The chain links TRBV30 to TRBJ2-5; the D is unclear. Germline V gives CDR1 GTSNPN, CDR2 SVGIG (reference sequence). The CDR3 runs 12 residues. The V gene lost 5 bases and the J gene lost 1 base, with 8 bases spanning the gap. The entire variable domain, with the rest obtained from reference TRBV30 and TRBJ2-5, is as follows: SQTIHQWPATLVQPVGSPLSLECTVEGTSNPNLYWYRQAAGRGLQLLFYSVGIGQISSEVPQNLSASRPQDRQFILSSKKLLLSDSGFYLCAWQRSQETQYFGPGTRLLVL.

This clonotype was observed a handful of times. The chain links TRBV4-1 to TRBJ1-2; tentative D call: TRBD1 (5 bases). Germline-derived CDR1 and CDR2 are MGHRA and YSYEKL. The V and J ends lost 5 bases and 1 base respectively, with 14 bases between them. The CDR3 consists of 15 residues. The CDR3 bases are TGCGCCAGCAGCTTTCAGGGACGGAATAACTATGGCTACACCTTC. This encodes CASSFQGRNNYGYTF.

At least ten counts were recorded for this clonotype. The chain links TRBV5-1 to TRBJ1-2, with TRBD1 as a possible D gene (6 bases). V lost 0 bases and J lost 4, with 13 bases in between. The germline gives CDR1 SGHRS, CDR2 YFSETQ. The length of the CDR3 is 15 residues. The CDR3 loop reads CASSLAWGRGYGYTF. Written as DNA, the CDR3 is TGCGCCAGCAGCTTGGCTTGGGGGCGCGGCTATGGCTACACCTTC.